This TCR beta chain was profiled in a study of shared clonotypes between healthy human individuals. Broader study findings: Compared with clonotypes that all four donors shared, non-shared clonotypes had lower generation probabilities. Naive subsets typically showed greater estimated richness than memory subsets.

Over several immunoSEQ plates, each subset's genomic DNA was distributed in even portions. Assay used: immunoSEQ multiplex PCR; TCRdb lists only in-frame clones, some missing. The sample shows roughly 1,500,000 clones, 98% of them seen only once. CDR3 length: 16 residues. The germline V gene encodes CDR1 SGHVS and CDR2 FNYEAQ. Trimming took off 0 bases at V and 0 bases at J, with 6 bases between the two ends. The investigators split CD4+ cells into a CD45RA+ naive subset and a CD45RA-negative memory subset. Details on this clone: Antigen specificity is unknown.

The clonotype originates from a man aged 25-45 years in good health. The specimen was naive CD4+ T cells sorted from blood. The subset here: CD45RA+ positively selected. The rearrangement uses TRBV7-6 and TRBJ2-6; D gene uncertain. CDR3 coding DNA: TGTGCCAGCAGCTTAGCTGCCCGCTCTGGGGCCAACGTCCTGACTTTC. Amino acids: CASSLAARSGANVLTF.